This T cell receptor beta chain was captured by sequencing in a study of STAT5B mutations in CD4+ large granular lymphocyte leukemia. This was a survey-level run. Sequenced by immunoSEQ multiplex PCR; TCRdb stores in-frame clones only, minus some. The sample gives approximately 49,000 clones, less than 85% of which show up once; about 1.5% is in the top ten. Study results and limitations: Top patient clones used TRBV06 genes more often: 8/27 versus 2/35 in controls.

The CDR3 is made up of 13 amino acids. Germline assignment: CDR1 GTSNPN and CDR2 SVGIG (reference sequence). Note on this clone: The antigen remains undetermined.

Source material: CD4+ T cells from blood buffy coats. This TCR was recovered from a human donor in good health. The chain links TRBV30 to TRBJ1-2; D gene ambiguous. DNA of the CDR3: TGTGCTGGTTTTCGGGGAACTAACTATGGCTACACCTTC. Amino acids: CAGFRGTNYGYTF.